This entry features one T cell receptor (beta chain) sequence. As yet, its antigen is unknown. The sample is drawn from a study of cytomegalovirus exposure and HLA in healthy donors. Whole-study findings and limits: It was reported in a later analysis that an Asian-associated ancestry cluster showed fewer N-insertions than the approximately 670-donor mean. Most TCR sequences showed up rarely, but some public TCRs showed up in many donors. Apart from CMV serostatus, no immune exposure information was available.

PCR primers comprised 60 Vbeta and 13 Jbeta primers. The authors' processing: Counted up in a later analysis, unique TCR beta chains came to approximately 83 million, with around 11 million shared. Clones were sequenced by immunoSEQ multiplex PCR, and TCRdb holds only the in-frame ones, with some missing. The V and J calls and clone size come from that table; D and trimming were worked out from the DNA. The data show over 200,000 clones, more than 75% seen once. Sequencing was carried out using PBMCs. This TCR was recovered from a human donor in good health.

In DNA form, the CDR3 reads TGTGCCAGCAGCGCCTTAGCATCCAATGAGCAGTTCTTC. Encoded protein: CASSALASNEQFF. V usage is TRBV7-3 and J usage is TRBJ2-1; D gene unclear. CDR3 size: 13 residues. Trimming pared 5 bases from V and 6 bases from J, leaving 11 bases between. Germline CDR1 SGHTA, CDR2 FQGTGA. Full variable domain (missing parts from reference TRBV7-3 and TRBJ2-1): GAGVSQTPSNKVTEKGKYVELRCDPISGHTALYWYRQSLGQGPEFLIYFQGTGAADDSGLPNDRFFAVRPEGSVSTLKIQRTERGDSAVYLCASSALASNEQFFGPGTRLTVL.